The 32 T cell receptor beta chains reported below all come from one sample, sequenced in a study of cytomegalovirus exposure and HLA in healthy donors. Primers: 60 Vbeta forward and 13 Jbeta reverse. The repertoire was sequenced with immunoSEQ multiplex PCR; TCRdb's copy has only in-frame clones and lacks some. The table shows 150,000 to 200,000 clones, with approximately 70% occurring only once. Sample: PBMCs. The receptor source for this set is a human donor in good health.

This clone was counted only a few times. The chain uses TRBV5-1 and TRBJ2-5; 8 bases match TRBD1. The CDR3 length is 16 residues. J was trimmed by 2 bases and V by 4 bases; bases with no gene match: 10. Per germline, CDR1 SGHRS and CDR2 YFSETQ. The CDR3 here is CASSAWAGGPQETQYF. DNA of the CDR3: TGCGCCAGCAGCGCGTGGGCAGGGGGCCCTCAAGAGACCCAGTACTTC.

The chain links TRBV14 to TRBJ2-5, with 7 bases fitting TRBD1. Germline V gives CDR1 SGHDN, CDR2 FVKESK. This CDR3 has 17 amino acids. The V and J ends lost 0 bases and 4 bases, in that order; junction bases with no gene match: 11. CDR3 bases: TGTGCCAGCAGCCAAGATGGGTCAAGAGACAGGGCAGAGACCCAGTACTTC. Its protein is CASSQDGSRDRAETQYF.

The V and J genes are TRBV29-1 and TRBJ2-7, with D perhaps TRBD2 (5 bases). Germline assignment: CDR1 SQVTM and CDR2 ANQGSEA. V lost 4 bases, J lost 5 bases, and 9 bases lay in between. The CDR3 has 11 residues. Here the CDR3 DNA reads TGCAGCGTTGTTCCCGGGGACGAGCAGTACTTC. This gives the protein CSVVPGDEQYF.

The chain couples TRBV15 to TRBJ2-5; 8 bases map to TRBD1. Germline values: CDR1 LNHNV, CDR2 YYDKDF (reference sequence). Trimming at V came to 2 bases and at J to 1 base, leaving 3 bases not matched to a gene. There are 15 residues in the CDR3. CDR3 region: CATSRPTGVQETQYF. CDR3 nucleotide sequence: TGTGCCACCAGCAGACCGACAGGGGTCCAAGAGACCCAGTACTTC.

This chain uses TRBV6-5 with TRBJ1-5; possible D gene TRBD1, 6 bases. Trimming removed 6 bases from V and 1 base from J, with 10 bases in between. Germline loops: CDR1 MNHEY, CDR2 SVGAGI. This CDR3 has 14 amino acids. CDR3 residues: CASSPGTSNQPQHF. The CDR3 region has the DNA TGTGCCAGCAGCCCCGGGACAAGCAATCAGCCCCAGCATTTT.

A single count supports this clone. The rearrangement uses TRBV7-3 and TRBJ2-3; 12 bases fit TRBD2. CDR1 SGHTA and CDR2 FQGTGA come from the germline V gene. CDR3 length: 17 residues. V dropped 4 bases and J dropped 6; count of bases not matched to a gene: 11. The CDR3 here is CASSSHPTSGGGDTQYF. CDR3 sequence (DNA): TGTGCCAGCAGCTCCCATCCGACTAGCGGGGGTGGGGATACGCAGTATTTT.

The chain has TRBV27 and TRBJ1-1; 7 bases are a match to TRBD1. The CDR3 length is 14 residues. Germline lookup yields CDR1 MNHEY and CDR2 SMNVEV (reference sequence). V was pared by 5 bases and J by 1 base, with 4 bases of the junction left unmatched. The CDR3: CASSPGTANTEAFF. DNA for the CDR3: TGTGCCAGCAGTCCGGGGACAGCGAACACTGAAGCTTTCTTT.

The chain carries TRBV29-1 and TRBJ2-1; D not resolved. V lost 5 bases and J 9 bases, leaving 14 bases between the germline ends. Germline-derived CDR1 and CDR2 are SQVTM and ANQGSEA. This CDR3 is 12 amino acids long. The CDR3 sequence: CSVPKPPGEQFF. The CDR3, as DNA: TGCAGCGTTCCTAAGCCCCCCGGTGAGCAGTTCTTC.

This clone was seen more than once but under ten times. This chain links TRBV7-3 with TRBJ2-3; TRBD2 matches at 9 bases. Losses at the gene ends were 2 bases for V and 1 base for J; bases not matched to a gene: 1. CDR1 is SGHTA, CDR2 FQGTGA, per germline. The length of the CDR3 is 15 residues. CDR3 loop: CASSLRLAGTDTQYF. The CDR3 DNA sequence: TGTGCCAGCAGCTTACGACTAGCGGGCACAGATACGCAGTATTTT.

This rearrangement joins TRBV11-2 to TRBJ1-2, with D perhaps matching TRBD1 (5 bases). CDR3 size: 14 residues. Germline V gene lookup returns CDR1 SGHAT and CDR2 FQNNGV. V gave up 0 bases and J gave up 7 bases, with 12 bases separating them. CDR3 in amino acids: CASSLEQLGAGYTF. CDR3 DNA: TGTGCCAGCAGCTTAGAACAGTTAGGGGCTGGCTACACCTTC.

This rearrangement joins TRBV29-1 to TRBJ1-2; no reliable D call. Germline V gene sequence: CDR1 SQVTM, CDR2 ANQGSEA. V lost 4 bases to trimming and J lost 7 bases, with 13 bases between them. This CDR3 has 12 amino acids. The DNA for the CDR3 is TGCAGCGTTGTGAGAGGAGGGTGTGGCTACACCTTC. It is translated as CSVVRGGCGYTF.

This chain uses TRBV5-6 with TRBJ2-1, with 7 positions matching TRBD2. With 0 bases clipped from V and 1 base from J, the junction kept 1 base outside the gene matches. CDR1 and CDR2 from the germline V gene are SGHDT and YYEEEE. The CDR3 is 15 residues long. For the CDR3, the DNA is TGTGCCAGCAGCTTGGCAGCGGGGTCCTACAATGAGCAGTTCTTC. This translates into CASSLAAGSYNEQFF. Full variable domain (rest looked up from reference TRBV5-6 and TRBJ2-1): DAGVTQSPTHLIKTRGQQVTLRCSPKSGHDTVSWYQQALGQGPQFIFQYYEEEERQRGNFPDRFSGHQFPNYSSELNVNALLLGDSALYLCASSLAAGSYNEQFFGPGTRLTVL.

This clone has a single count. The gene calls are TRBV6-1 and TRBJ1-2; TRBD1 matches 10 bases. This CDR3 comprises 13 residues. The V and J ends lost 6 bases and 8 bases, in that order; junction bases with no gene match: 6. CDR1 MNHNS and CDR2 SASEGT come from the germline V gene. For the CDR3, the DNA is TGTGCCAGCAGGGGGACAGGGGTAGGCGGCTACACCTTC. It specifies CASRGTGVGGYTF.

The chain joins TRBV4-3 to TRBJ1-5, with 8 bases matching TRBD1. Germline V CDR1 and CDR2: LGHNA, YSLEER. This CDR3 has 15 residues. V lost 1 base to trimming and J lost 1 base; unmatched junction nucleotides: 0. The chain's CDR3 is CASSQGQGSNQPQHF. The CDR3, as DNA: TGCGCCAGCAGCCAAGGACAGGGGAGCAATCAGCCCCAGCATTTT.

This clone showed up just a few times. The chain is built from TRBV9 and TRBJ1-1, with D possibly being TRBD1 (5 bases). Trimming cost V 2 bases and J 6 bases, with 17 bases left between them. Germline V CDR1 and CDR2: SGDLS, YYNGEE. The CDR3 spans 15 residues. In DNA form, the CDR3 reads TGTGCCAGCAGCGTCGACCCCGGCAGGGCCGCTGAAGCTTTCTTT. Protein product: CASSVDPGRAAEAFF.

The J gene is TRBJ2-3, the V gene TRBV9; D remains ambiguous. This CDR3 is 14 amino acids long. Germline lookup yields CDR1 SGDLS and CDR2 YYNGEE. Trimming removed 7 bases from V and 1 base from J, with 13 bases in between. In DNA form, the CDR3 reads TGTGCCAGCGCACTCGGCCAGGGCACAGATACGCAGTATTTT. Its protein is CASALGQGTDTQYF.

The chain recombines TRBV27 with TRBJ2-3, with D maybe TRBD2 (5 bases). This CDR3 is built from 18 residues. CDR1 MNHEY and CDR2 SMNVEV come from the germline V gene (reference sequence). The V gene lost 4 bases and the J gene lost 4 bases, with 24 bases spanning the gap. The CDR3 region has the DNA TGTGCCAGCAGTTCATTATCGGGAAGATACCCACACCCAGATACGCAGTATTTT. This codes for CASSSLSGRYPHPDTQYF.

The V gene is TRBV30, the J gene TRBJ1-1; a weak D match, TRBD1 (6 bases). The V gene's germline CDR1 is GTSNPN and CDR2 SVGIG (reference sequence). CDR3 length: 13 amino acids. V lost 4 bases and J lost 4, with 13 bases in between. CDR3 sequence (DNA): TGTGCCTGGAATACCGGGGGGCTCACTGAAGCTTTCTTT. It translates to CAWNTGGLTEAFF.

The chain has TRBV30 and TRBJ2-3; 7 positions match TRBD2. J gave up 6 bases and V 1 base, and 7 bases lay outside the gene matches. The CDR3 covers 14 residues. Germline CDR1 and CDR2: GTSNPN and SVGIG (reference sequence). This CDR3 is CAWSALAEPDTQYF. CDR3 bases: TGTGCCTGGAGTGCCCTAGCGGAGCCCGATACGCAGTATTTT.

The CDR3 DNA is TGTGCTAGTGGTGCCTTCGGGGGGCCTAGCACAGATACGCAGTATTTT. This encodes CASGAFGGPSTDTQYF. The chain is built from TRBV12-5 and TRBJ2-3; possible D gene TRBD2, 7 bases. CDR1 is LGHNT, CDR2 FRNRAP, per germline. CDR3 length equals 16 residues. The V and J ends lost 5 bases and 0 bases respectively, with 15 bases between them.

This clone showed up just a few times. V and J are TRBV10-1 and TRBJ1-5; D ambiguous. CDR1 and CDR2 from the germline V gene are WNHNN and SYGVQD (reference sequence). V was clipped by 2 bases and J by 5 bases, with 7 bases between them. This CDR3 has 13 residues. The chain's CDR3 is CASSEPRYQPQHF. The CDR3 region has the DNA TGCGCCAGCAGTGAGCCCCGGTATCAGCCCCAGCATTTT.

The J gene is TRBJ1-4, the V gene TRBV6-6; no definite D call. There are 11 residues in the CDR3. Germline values: CDR1 MNHNY, CDR2 SVGAGI (reference sequence). V was shortened by 10 bases and J by 14 bases, with 17 bases between the two germline ends. CDR3 in DNA: TGTGCCATCGCGCTATCGTCGGTCCTGTTTTTT. Protein: CAIALSSVLFF.

This clone was seen a few times. Here the CDR3 DNA reads TGTGCCAGCAGTTTGGCTAGCGGGGGGGCGAGATATACGCAGTATTTT. Protein sequence: CASSLASGGARYTQYF. The gene calls are TRBV27 and TRBJ2-3; TRBD2 matches 12 bases. After removal of 3 bases from V and 7 bases from J, the junction contained 8 bases not matched to a gene. CDR1 is MNHEY and CDR2 is SMNVEV in the germline V gene (reference sequence). The CDR3 totals 16 residues.

The chain carries TRBV7-3 and TRBJ2-3; 9 nucleotides match TRBD2. Germline values: CDR1 SGHTA, CDR2 FQGTGA. The CDR3 has 13 residues. V trimming: 6 bases; J trimming: 5 bases; junction bases outside the gene matches: 3. CDR3 DNA sequence: TGTGCCAGCAGTCAGCGGGGGGAAGATACGCAGTATTTT. This translates into CASSQRGEDTQYF.

This clone was recorded once. It is unclear where the CDR3 begins or ends on the DNA, so no DNA is shown, and the CDR3 is as TCRdb lists it. The chain links TRBV7-6 to TRBJ2-3; TRBD1 was called by the table and not checked on the DNA. In germline, CDR1 is SGHVS, CDR2 FNYEAQ. Counting both end residues, the CDR3 totals 17 amino acids. The chain's CDR3 is CASSSSGSGGRTDTQYF.

The chain links TRBV5-4 to TRBJ1-3; 12 bases line up with TRBD1. The germline V gene encodes CDR1 SGHNT and CDR2 YYREEE (reference sequence). The CDR3 is made up of 14 amino acids. V shed 4 bases and J 8 bases; nucleotides not matched to a gene: 4. The CDR3 spells CASSGGQGADTIYF. CDR3 nucleotide sequence: TGTGCCAGCAGCGGGGGACAGGGGGCGGACACCATATATTTT.

This chain joins TRBV4-2 and TRBJ1-2; TRBD1 matches at 9 bases. Germline-derived CDR1 and CDR2 are LGHNA and YNFKEQ. This CDR3 has 16 amino acids. Trimming took 2 bases from V and 1 from J; bases not matched to a gene: 5. The CDR3 nucleotides read TGTGCCAGCAGCCAATCTGGGACAGGGTTTAACTATGGCTACACCTTC. Its protein product is CASSQSGTGFNYGYTF.

J is TRBJ1-2 and V is TRBV5-8; D may be TRBD1 (6 bases). V lost 4 bases and J lost 8, with 15 bases in between. Germline V gene lookup returns CDR1 SGHTS and CDR2 YDEGEE. The CDR3 spans 13 residues. The CDR3 reads CASSPGGTLGYTF. The CDR3 DNA sequence: TGTGCCAGCAGCCCGGGGGGCACCCTCGGCTACACCTTC.

The J gene is TRBJ1-2, the V gene TRBV19; maybe TRBD1 (6 bases). Germline values: CDR1 LNHDA, CDR2 SQIVND (reference sequence). Trimming removed 7 bases from V and 3 bases from J, with 9 bases in between. The CDR3 has 12 residues. As DNA, the CDR3 is TGTGCCAGTAAACAGGGAGACTATGGCTACACCTTC. Its protein product is CASKQGDYGYTF.

The chain links TRBV5-5 to TRBJ2-1, with 15 nucleotides matching TRBD2. CDR3 size: 17 residues. The V gene's germline CDR1 is SGHKS and CDR2 YYEKEE (reference sequence). The V gene end was trimmed by 0 bases and the J gene end by 10 bases; junction bases not matched to a gene: 8. Here the CDR3 reads CASSLALGLAGGQEQFF. The CDR3 DNA reads TGTGCCAGCAGCTTGGCCCTCGGACTAGCGGGGGGGCAGGAGCAGTTCTTC.

J is TRBJ2-5 and V is TRBV5-1, with 11 bases that match TRBD1. The DNA end is a closer match to TRBJ2-7, so the J assignment may be wrong. From germline, CDR1 is SGHRS and CDR2 YFSETQ. The CDR3 totals 14 residues. The CDR3 region has the DNA TGCGCCAGCAGCTACGGGACAGGGGGTTACGAGCAGTACTTC. It yields the protein CASSYGTGGYEQYF.

The chain carries TRBV30 and TRBJ2-3; 13 bases map to TRBD2. V shed 2 bases, J shed 0 bases, and the junction held 11 bases outside the gene matches. The CDR3 covers 19 residues. Germline-derived CDR1 and CDR2 are GTSNPN and SVGIG (reference sequence). The CDR3 DNA reads as TGTGCCTGGAGTTCTACTAGCGGGGGGGCCCCCTCTAGCACAGATACGCAGTATTTT. This encodes CAWSSTSGGAPSSTDTQYF. Using reference TRBV30 and TRBJ2-3 for the parts outside the CDR3, the full variable domain is SQTIHQWPATLVQPVGSPLSLECTVEGTSNPNLYWYRQAAGRGLQLLFYSVGIGQISSEVPQNLSASRPQDRQFILSSKKLLLSDSGFYLCAWSSTSGGAPSSTDTQYFGPGTRLTVL.